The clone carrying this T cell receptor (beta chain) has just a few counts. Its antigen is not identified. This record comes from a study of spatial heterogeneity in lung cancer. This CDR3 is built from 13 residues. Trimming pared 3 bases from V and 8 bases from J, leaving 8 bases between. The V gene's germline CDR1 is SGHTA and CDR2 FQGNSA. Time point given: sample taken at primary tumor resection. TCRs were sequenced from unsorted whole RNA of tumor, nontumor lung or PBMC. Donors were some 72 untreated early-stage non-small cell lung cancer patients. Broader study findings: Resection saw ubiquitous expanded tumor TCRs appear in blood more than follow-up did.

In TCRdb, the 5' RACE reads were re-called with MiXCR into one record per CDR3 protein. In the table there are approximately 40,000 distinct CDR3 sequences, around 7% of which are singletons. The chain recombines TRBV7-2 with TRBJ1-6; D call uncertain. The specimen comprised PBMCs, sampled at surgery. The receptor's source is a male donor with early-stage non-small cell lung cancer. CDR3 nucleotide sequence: TGTGCCAGCAGCTTGGTCGCCGATTCACCCCTCCACTTT. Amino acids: CASSLVADSPLHF.